The 17 T cell receptor beta chains below all came from one sample that was sequenced in a study of control samples from healthy donors and cancer patients. Using immunoSEQ multiplex PCR, the repertoire was profiled, and TCRdb retains in-frame clones only, with some absent. Counted here are some 120,000 clones, approximately 89% occurring once; the ten biggest clones make up about 2.9%. Sequenced input: blood. Source of these receptors: a man in his sixties in good health.

This chain joins TRBV10-3 and TRBJ1-2; D may be TRBD1 (6 bases). With 3 bases removed from V and 5 bases from J, the gap between germline ends came to 19 bases. CDR3 length: 16 residues. Germline V gene lookup returns CDR1 ENHRY and CDR2 SYGVKD. The CDR3 sequence is CAISDPTNGGRYGYTF. CDR3 sequence (DNA): TGTGCCATCAGTGATCCAACCAACGGGGGGCGGTATGGCTACACCTTC.

Here the CDR3 reads CASSPLTSGVSSYNEQFF. CDR3 DNA: TGTGCCAGCAGCCCCCTGACTAGCGGGGTCAGCTCCTACAATGAGCAGTTCTTC. The chain recombines TRBV3-1 (or the pseudogene TRBV3-2) with TRBJ2-1; TRBD2 agrees at 11 bases. This CDR3 is built from 18 residues. Trimming cost V 4 bases and J 0 bases; bases outside gene matches: 8. CDR1 and CDR2 from the germline V gene are LGHDT and YNNKEL (reference sequence).

CDR3 loop: CASSSGNSGYNIQYF. Here the CDR3 DNA reads TGCGCCAGCAGCTCCGGAAACAGCGGCTATAACATTCAGTACTTC. The rearrangement links TRBV4-1 to TRBJ2-4, with TRBD2 as a possible D gene (5 bases). The CDR3 length is 15 residues. CDR1 and CDR2 from the germline V gene are MGHRA and YSYEKL. Trimming took 5 bases from V and 7 from J, leaving 18 bases between them.

This clone was seen once. The chain couples TRBV2 to TRBJ2-3; perhaps TRBD1 as D (5 bases). Between the trimmed V and J ends, which lost 7 bases and 0 bases, there was a span of 11 bases. The CDR3 has 14 amino acids. Germline-derived CDR1 and CDR2 are SNHLY and FYNNEI. CDR3 sequence (DNA): TGTGCCAGCAATGTCAGGGCAAGCACAGATACGCAGTATTTT. This codes for CASNVRASTDTQYF.

This chain uses TRBV18 with TRBJ1-2, with D possibly TRBD1 on 5 matching bases. The germline V gene encodes CDR1 KGHSH and CDR2 LQKENI. The CDR3 covers 13 residues. V was pared by 4 bases and J by 1 base, with 7 bases between. The CDR3 spells CASSLTDNYGYTF. CDR3 sequence (DNA): TGTGCCAGCTCACTGACAGATAACTATGGCTACACCTTC.

This clone was recorded a few times. This CDR3 reads CASSLARGQGPPTNEKLFF. CDR3 sequence (DNA): TGTGCCAGCAGCTTAGCAAGGGGACAGGGTCCCCCAACTAATGAAAAACTGTTTTTT. V is TRBV7-9 and J is TRBJ1-4; 9 bases fit TRBD1. The CDR3 covers 19 residues. V lost 0 bases to trimming and J lost 0 bases; unmatched junction nucleotides: 8. Germline-derived CDR1 and CDR2 are SEHNR and FQNEAQ (reference sequence).

V is TRBV27 and J is TRBJ1-1; D remains ambiguous. V shed 5 bases and J shed 1 base, with 8 bases lying between them. The CDR3 covers 13 residues. Germline loops: CDR1 MNHEY, CDR2 SMNVEV (reference sequence). Here the CDR3 reads CASSRTKNTEAFF. CDR3 DNA: TGTGCCAGCAGTAGGACCAAGAACACTGAAGCTTTCTTT.

The V and J genes are TRBV19 and TRBJ2-6, with D unclear. The V end was cut by 3 bases, the J end by 2 bases, with 5 bases between. This CDR3 spans 14 amino acids. The germline gives CDR1 LNHDA, CDR2 SQIVND (reference sequence). The CDR3 spells CASSISAGANVLTF. In DNA, the CDR3 is TGTGCCAGTAGTATTTCGGCTGGGGCCAACGTCCTGACTTTC.

This clone was picked up a small number of times. The genes are TRBV6-6 and TRBJ1-4; D is uncertain. This CDR3 is built from 11 residues. Trimming cost V 4 bases and J 7 bases, with 4 bases left between them. Per germline, CDR1 MNHNY and CDR2 SVGAGI (reference sequence). The CDR3, as DNA: TGTGCCAGCAGTTTGGGTGAAAAACTGTTTTTT. Translating it yields CASSLGEKLFF.

The chain combines TRBV18 with TRBJ2-7, with D perhaps matching TRBD1 (6 bases). CDR1 is KGHSH and CDR2 is LQKENI in the germline V gene. The V and J ends lost 3 bases and 4 bases respectively, with 28 bases between them. CDR3 size: 19 residues. CDR3 nucleotide sequence: TGTGCCAGCTCACCGATTCTTTTGAGAGCACCAGGGGCTACGTACGAGCAGTACTTC. As protein: CASSPILLRAPGATYEQYF.

This rearrangement joins TRBV2 to TRBJ2-7; 7 nucleotides align to TRBD1. From germline, CDR1 is SNHLY and CDR2 FYNNEI. With V trimmed by 7 bases and J by 3 bases, 3 bases remained unmatched. The CDR3 covers 12 residues. CDR3 in amino acids: CASTTGVYEQYF. CDR3 coding DNA: TGTGCCAGCACTACAGGGGTCTACGAGCAGTACTTC.

The V gene is TRBV10-3, the J gene TRBJ1-2; possibly TRBD1 for D (5 bases). CDR3 length: 13 amino acids. Germline CDR1 and CDR2: ENHRY and SYGVKD. With 2 bases removed from V and 3 bases from J, the gap between germline ends came to 7 bases. In DNA, the CDR3 is TGTGCCATCAGTGAGGGGGGTTACTATGGCTACACCTTC. It codes for CAISEGGYYGYTF.

The V gene is TRBV5-1, the J gene TRBJ2-1; possibly TRBD1 for D (6 bases). Germline-derived CDR1 and CDR2 are SGHRS and YFSETQ. V was trimmed by 4 bases and J by 6 bases, leaving 14 bases between them. CDR3 length: 14 amino acids. CDR3 protein: CASSIQGVGNEQFF. The CDR3 region has the DNA TGCGCCAGCAGCATACAGGGAGTGGGCAATGAGCAGTTCTTC.

This rearrangement joins TRBV12-3 or TRBV12-4 to TRBJ1-6; no firm D call. With 5 bases removed from V and 7 bases from J, the gap between germline ends came to 9 bases. The CDR3 loop spans 13 amino acids. The CDR3 is CASSQVENSPLHF. The CDR3 nucleotides read TGTGCCAGCAGTCAAGTAGAGAATTCACCCCTCCACTTT.

The CDR3 sequence: CASSLTERQPQHF. The DNA for the CDR3 is TGTGCCAGCAGCTTAACTGAAAGACAGCCCCAGCATTTT. The chain uses TRBV7-8 and TRBJ1-5; D is unresolved. The CDR3 runs 13 residues. Germline-derived CDR1 and CDR2 are SGHVS and FQNEAQ. V shed 2 bases and J shed 7 bases, with 9 bases lying between them.

CDR3: CASWERGTGANYGYTF. CDR3 nucleotides: TGTGCCAGCTGGGAAAGGGGGACAGGAGCTAACTATGGCTACACCTTC. The chain has TRBV28 and TRBJ1-2, with 8 nucleotides matching TRBD1. This CDR3 contains 16 residues. Germline V lookup: CDR1 MDHEN, CDR2 SYDVKM. V lost 8 bases and J lost 0; bases outside the gene matches: 11.

This chain links TRBV29-1 with TRBJ1-2; D gene unclear. The germline V gene encodes CDR1 SQVTM and CDR2 ANQGSEA. The CDR3 totals 12 residues. The V gene lost 8 bases and the J gene lost 4 bases, with 14 bases spanning the gap. CDR3 amino acids: CSYSEIRYGYTF. The CDR3, as DNA: TGCAGCTACAGCGAAATTCGCTATGGCTACACCTTC.